Each of the 7 T cell receptor beta chains below was sequenced from the same sample in a study of blood T cells in healthy people across ages. Through a sample-barcoded 5' primer and a J-beta primer mix, a second PCR was run for roughly 7 to 11 cycles. TCRdb passed the 5' RACE reads through MiXCR, listing each CDR3 protein once. The table lists 1.5 million to 2 million distinct CDR3 sequences, 28% of them singletons. The sample consisted of blood. Receptor source: a woman under 40 in good health.

This clonotype appeared many times. The chain recombines TRBV5-1 with TRBJ2-7; D perhaps matches TRBD2 (5 bases). Germline CDR1 SGHRS, CDR2 YFSETQ. This CDR3 region has 17 residues. V lost 4 bases and J lost 2, with 22 bases in between. CDR3 bases: TGCGCCAGCAGCGCCCAACGATCGGGGATACAACCCTACGAGCAGTACTTC. This translates into CASSAQRSGIQPYEQYF.

The gene calls are TRBV5-1 and TRBJ2-1; D may be TRBD2 (6 bases). Deletions cut 4 bases from V and 10 bases from J, with 21 bases between. The CDR3 contains 15 residues. Germline CDR1 and CDR2: SGHRS and YFSETQ. This CDR3 is CASSLAAGILGEQFF. CDR3 in DNA: TGCGCCAGCAGCCTGGCTGCGGGGATCCTGGGCGAGCAGTTCTTC.

The chain combines TRBV12-3 or TRBV12-4 with TRBJ2-7, with 12 bases aligning to TRBD1. The J call is doubtful: the DNA matches TRBJ1-2 better. The CDR3 covers 13 residues. In DNA, the CDR3 is TGTGCCAGCAGTGGGACAGGGGGCTTAGGCTACACCTTC. It yields the protein CASSGTGGLGYTF.

The rearrangement joins TRBV27 to TRBJ2-5; TRBD1 might be the D (7 bases). The V end lost 2 bases, the J end lost 10 bases, and 14 bases lay between the germline ends. This CDR3 is 13 amino acids long. Looked up from germline, CDR1 is MNHEY and CDR2 is SMNVEV (reference sequence). The CDR3 coding sequence is TGTGCCAGCAGTTTAGCGGGACAGAGCATCCAGTACTTC. It is translated as CASSLAGQSIQYF.

This clonotype was seen only a few times. This rearrangement joins TRBV5-5 to TRBJ2-5, with D perhaps matching TRBD2 (6 bases). The germline CDR1 and CDR2 sequences are SGHKS and YYEKEE (reference sequence). The CDR3 is 15 residues long. V was cut by 1 base and J by 3 bases, with 13 bases left in between. The DNA for the CDR3 is TGTGCCAGCAGCTTGTCACCATGGGGGGAAGAGACCCAGTACTTC. Translated: CASSLSPWGEETQYF. The full variable domain, with the rest looked up from reference TRBV5-5 and TRBJ2-5, is DAGVTQSPTHLIKTRGQQVTLRCSPISGHKSVSWYQQVLGQGPQFIFQYYEKEERGRGNFPDRFSARQFPNYSSELNVNALLLGDSALYLCASSLSPWGEETQYFGPGTRLLVL.

The V gene is TRBV7-2, the J gene TRBJ2-7, with a tentative D call TRBD1 (6 bases). Germline V lookup: CDR1 SGHTA, CDR2 FQGNSA. The CDR3 contains 15 residues. V shed 5 bases and J shed 0 bases, with 14 bases lying between them. For the CDR3, the DNA is TGTGCCAGCAGCCCTATACAGGGTAGCTCCTACGAGCAGTACTTC. This encodes CASSPIQGSSYEQYF.

The J gene is TRBJ2-3, the V gene TRBV7-3; D possibly corresponds to TRBD1 (6 bases). This CDR3 contains 15 residues. CDR1 SGHTA and CDR2 FQGTGA come from the germline V gene. The V end was cut by 5 bases, the J end by 6 bases, with 18 bases between. DNA for the CDR3: TGTGCCAGCAGCCCCCGACAGGATCCGTTGGATACGCAGTATTTT. Residues: CASSPRQDPLDTQYF.